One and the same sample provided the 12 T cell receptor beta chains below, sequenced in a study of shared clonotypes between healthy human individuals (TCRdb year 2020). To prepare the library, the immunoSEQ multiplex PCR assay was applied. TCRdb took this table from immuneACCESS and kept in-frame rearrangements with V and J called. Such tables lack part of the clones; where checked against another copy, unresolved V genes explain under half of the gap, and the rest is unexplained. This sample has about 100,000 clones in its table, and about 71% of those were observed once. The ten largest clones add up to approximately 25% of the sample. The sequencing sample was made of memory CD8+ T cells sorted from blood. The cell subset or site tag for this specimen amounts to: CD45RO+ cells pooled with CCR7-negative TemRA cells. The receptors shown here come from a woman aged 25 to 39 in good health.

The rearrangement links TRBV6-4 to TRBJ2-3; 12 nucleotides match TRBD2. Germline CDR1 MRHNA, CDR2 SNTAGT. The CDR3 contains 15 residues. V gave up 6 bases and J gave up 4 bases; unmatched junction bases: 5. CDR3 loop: CASRETSGSSDTQYF. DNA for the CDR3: TGTGCCAGCAGAGAGACTAGCGGGAGCTCAGATACGCAGTATTTT.

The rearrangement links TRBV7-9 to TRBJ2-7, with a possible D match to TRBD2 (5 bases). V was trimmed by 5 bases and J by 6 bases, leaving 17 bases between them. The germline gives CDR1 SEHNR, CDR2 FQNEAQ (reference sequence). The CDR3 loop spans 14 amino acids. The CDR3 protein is CASSPPSGRGEQYF. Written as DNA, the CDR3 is TGTGCCAGCAGCCCCCCCTCAGGACGGGGCGAGCAGTACTTC.

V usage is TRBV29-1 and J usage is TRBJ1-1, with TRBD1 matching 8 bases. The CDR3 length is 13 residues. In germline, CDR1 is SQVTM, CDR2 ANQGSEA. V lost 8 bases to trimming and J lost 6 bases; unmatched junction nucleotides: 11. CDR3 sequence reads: CSFSGGRSPEAFF. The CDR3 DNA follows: TGCAGCTTCTCAGGGGGCCGATCCCCTGAAGCTTTCTTT.

This CDR3 reads CASSNNRLAGDGELFF. The CDR3 DNA reads TGTGCCAGCAGCAATAATAGACTAGCGGGAGACGGGGAGCTGTTTTTT. This sequence joins TRBV7-9 and TRBJ2-2; TRBD2 aligns across 12 bases. The CDR3 contains 16 residues. The germline gives CDR1 SEHNR, CDR2 FQNEAQ (reference sequence). J gave up 7 bases and V 5 bases, and 8 bases lay outside the gene matches.

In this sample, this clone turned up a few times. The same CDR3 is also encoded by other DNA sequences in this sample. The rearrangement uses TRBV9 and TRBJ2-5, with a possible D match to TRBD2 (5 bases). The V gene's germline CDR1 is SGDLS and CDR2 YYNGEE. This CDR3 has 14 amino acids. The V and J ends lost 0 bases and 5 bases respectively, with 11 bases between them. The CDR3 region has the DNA TGTGCCAGCAGCGTAGGTGGGAGTGGTGAGACCCAGTACTTC. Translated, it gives CASSVGGSGETQYF. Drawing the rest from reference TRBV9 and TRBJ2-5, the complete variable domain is DSGVTQTPKHLITATGQRVTLRCSPRSGDLSVYWYQQSLDQGLQFLIQYYNGEERAKGNILERFSAQQFPDLHSELNLSSLELGDSALYFCASSVGGSGETQYFGPGTRLLVL.

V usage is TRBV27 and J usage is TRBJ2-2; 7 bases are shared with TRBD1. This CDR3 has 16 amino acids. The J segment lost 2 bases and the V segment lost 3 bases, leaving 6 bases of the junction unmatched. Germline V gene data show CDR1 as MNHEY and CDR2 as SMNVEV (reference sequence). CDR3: CASSFSDRLNTGELFF. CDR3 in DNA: TGTGCCAGCAGTTTTTCGGACAGGCTAAACACCGGGGAGCTGTTTTTT.

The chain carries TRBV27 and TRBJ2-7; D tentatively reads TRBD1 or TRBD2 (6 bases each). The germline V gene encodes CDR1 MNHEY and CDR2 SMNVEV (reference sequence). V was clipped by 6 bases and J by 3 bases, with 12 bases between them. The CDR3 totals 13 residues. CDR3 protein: CASSEGGGYEQYF. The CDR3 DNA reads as TGTGCCAGCAGCGAGGGGGGCGGCTACGAGCAGTACTTC.

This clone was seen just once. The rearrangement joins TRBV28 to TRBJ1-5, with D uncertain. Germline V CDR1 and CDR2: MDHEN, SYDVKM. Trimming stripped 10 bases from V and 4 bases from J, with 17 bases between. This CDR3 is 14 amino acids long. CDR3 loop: CATHLAGWNQPQHF. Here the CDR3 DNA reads TGTGCCACCCACCTCGCAGGATGGAATCAGCCCCAGCATTTT.

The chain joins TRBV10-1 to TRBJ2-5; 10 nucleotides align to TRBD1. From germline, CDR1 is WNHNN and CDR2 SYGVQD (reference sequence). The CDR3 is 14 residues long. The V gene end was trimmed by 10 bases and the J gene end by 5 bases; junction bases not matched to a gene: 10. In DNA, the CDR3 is TGCGCCACCGCACCGGGACAGGGGATGGAGACCCAGTACTTC. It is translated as CATAPGQGMETQYF.

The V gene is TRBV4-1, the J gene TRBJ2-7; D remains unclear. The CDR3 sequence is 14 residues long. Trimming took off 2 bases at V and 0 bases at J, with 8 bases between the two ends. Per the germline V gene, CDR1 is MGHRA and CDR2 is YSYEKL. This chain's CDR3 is CASSQLHDSYEQYF. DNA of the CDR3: TGCGCCAGCAGCCAACTACACGACTCCTACGAGCAGTACTTC.

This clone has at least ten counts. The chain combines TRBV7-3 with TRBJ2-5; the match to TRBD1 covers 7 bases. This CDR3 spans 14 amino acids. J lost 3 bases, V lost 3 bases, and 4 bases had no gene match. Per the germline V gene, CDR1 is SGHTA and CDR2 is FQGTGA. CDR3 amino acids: CASSFGTDKETQYF. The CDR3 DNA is TGTGCCAGCAGCTTCGGGACAGACAAAGAGACCCAGTACTTC.

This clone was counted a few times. The CDR3 DNA reads as TGTGCCAGCAGCTTGGGGGGGCCAAGAGTTAACACCGGGGAGCTGTTTTTT. As protein: CASSLGGPRVNTGELFF. The rearrangement links TRBV11-3 to TRBJ2-2, with a possible D match to TRBD2 (7 bases). Trimming took off 3 bases at V and 2 bases at J, with 16 bases between the two ends. This CDR3 has 17 amino acids. CDR1 is SGHNT, CDR2 YENEEA, per germline.